The clone carrying this T cell receptor beta chain was recorded many times. This entry belongs to a study of T cells in Graves' hyperthyroidism and ophthalmopathy. Study as a whole: Peripheral blood specimens were obtained at initial diagnosis, prior to any treatment.

Germline CDR1 and CDR2: MNHNS and SASEGT. The CDR3 totals 12 residues. Trimming pared 5 bases from V and 3 bases from J, leaving 7 bases between. Pregnant or lactating patients were excluded, as were those with uncontrolled infection or other autoimmune disease. The sample of blood was obtained at first hyperthyroidism diagnosis (before any ophthalmopathy symptoms). RNA transcripts provided the source from which TCR beta CDR3 regions were amplified. When the TCR CDR3 underwent first-round RT-PCR, the HTBI primer set was used. TCRdb re-called the multiplex PCR reads with MiXCR, one entry per CDR3 protein. The data show fewer than 200,000 distinct CDR3 sequences, 9.4% seen once.

The chain is built from TRBV6-1 and TRBJ1-2, with no clear D. The sequenced sample consisted of blood. The TCR sequence derives from a woman between 18 and 30 years old with Graves' hyperthyroidism that later progressed to Graves' ophthalmopathy. As DNA, the CDR3 is TGTGCCAGCAGTTACCCGGACTATGGCTACACCTTC. Its translation: CASSYPDYGYTF.